The 20 T cell receptor beta chains listed next were all sequenced from one sample in a study of blood T cell repertoires in COVID-19. The method was immunoSEQ multiplex PCR; TCRdb's version includes in-frame clones alone and lacks a portion of them. The profile shows about 170,000 clones, under 90% of them singletons. Sequencing was done on a sample of peripheral blood. These receptors all stem from an elderly woman with acute or convalescent COVID-19.

CDR3 sequence reads: CAISEIGRGRSGNTIYF. The CDR3 DNA reads as TGTGCCATCAGTGAGATTGGCAGAGGGAGATCCGGAAACACCATATATTTT. The rearrangement uses TRBV10-3 and TRBJ1-3; D is unclear. From germline, CDR1 is ENHRY and CDR2 SYGVKD. Trimming removed 2 bases from V and 4 bases from J, with 18 bases in between. This CDR3 comprises 17 residues.

The CDR3 loop reads CASSYAGGTHQPQHF. CDR3 coding DNA: TGTGCCAGCAGTTACGCAGGGGGGACACATCAGCCCCAGCATTTT. This rearrangement joins TRBV6-5 to TRBJ1-5; 7 positions agree with TRBD1. The ends lost 2 bases at V and 5 bases at J; junction bases unmatched: 6. The germline V gene encodes CDR1 MNHEY and CDR2 SVGAGI. The CDR3 consists of 15 residues.

The chain couples TRBV11-2 to TRBJ2-7; D is perhaps TRBD2 (6 bases). V lost 5 bases and J lost 4, with 21 bases in between. There are 16 residues in the CDR3. Looked up from germline, CDR1 is SGHAT and CDR2 is FQNNGV. CDR3 bases: TGTGCCAGCAGCCAGCTTGGGGGGAGCCGGGGTTACGAGCAGTACTTC. Its translation: CASSQLGGSRGYEQYF. The whole variable domain, filled in from reference TRBV11-2 and TRBJ2-7, reads EAGVAQSPRYKIIEKRQSVAFWCNPISGHATLYWYQQILGQGPKLLIQFQNNGVVDDSQLPKDRFSAERLKGVDSTLKIQPAKLEDSAVYLCASSQLGGSRGYEQYFGPGTRLTVT.

The chain carries TRBV6-2 or TRBV6-3 and TRBJ2-7; D ambiguous. This CDR3 has 15 residues. Per the germline V gene, CDR1 is MNHEY and CDR2 is SVGEGT. V was cut by 2 bases and J by 0 bases, with 11 bases left in between. CDR3: CASSYTRGSSYEQYF. In nucleotides, the CDR3 is TGTGCCAGCAGTTACACGAGAGGATCCTCCTACGAGCAGTACTTC.

Only a few counts were recorded for this clone. The rearrangement uses TRBV4-2 and TRBJ1-1; no clear D gene. CDR1 and CDR2 from the germline V gene are LGHNA and YNFKEQ. This CDR3 has 15 residues. Deletions cut 2 bases from V and 0 bases from J, with 10 bases between. Here the CDR3 reads CASSQPPTVNTEAFF. The CDR3 nucleotides read TGTGCCAGCAGCCAACCCCCCACTGTGAACACTGAAGCTTTCTTT.

As DNA, the CDR3 is TGTGCCAGCAGCTTACTCGCCTACGAGCAGTACTTC. It specifies CASSLLAYEQYF. This chain uses TRBV11-2 with TRBJ2-7; unclear D gene. The V and J ends lost 2 bases and 2 bases respectively, with 4 bases between them. The germline gives CDR1 SGHAT, CDR2 FQNNGV. The CDR3 is made up of 12 amino acids. The full variable domain, completed using reference TRBV11-2 and TRBJ2-7, is EAGVAQSPRYKIIEKRQSVAFWCNPISGHATLYWYQQILGQGPKLLIQFQNNGVVDDSQLPKDRFSAERLKGVDSTLKIQPAKLEDSAVYLCASSLLAYEQYFGPGTRLTVT.

This chain connects TRBV6-2 or TRBV6-3 to TRBJ2-7, with 13 bases aligning to TRBD2. CDR1 and CDR2 from the germline V gene are MNHEY and SVGEGT. Losses at the gene ends were 2 bases for V and 6 bases for J; bases not matched to a gene: 10. The CDR3 totals 17 residues. DNA of the CDR3: TGTGCCAGCAGTTACAATGGACTAGCGGGAGTAGTTATCGAGCAGTACTTC. Protein: CASSYNGLAGVVIEQYF.

The chain is built from TRBV29-1 and TRBJ1-2; no firm D call. This CDR3 region has 16 residues. CDR1 is SQVTM, CDR2 ANQGSEA, per germline. Trimming took off 4 bases at V and 7 bases at J, with 25 bases between the two ends. The CDR3 protein is CSVAPRGTRKVVGYTF. The CDR3 bases are TGCAGCGTTGCCCCGCGGGGTACAAGAAAAGTTGTTGGCTACACCTTC.

This clone was counted a single time. The chain has TRBV24-1 and TRBJ2-3; 7 nucleotides align to TRBD1. The J segment lost 1 base and the V segment lost 2 bases, leaving 8 bases of the junction unmatched. The CDR3 sequence is 17 residues long. Germline V lookup: CDR1 KGHDR, CDR2 SFDVKD. CDR3 residues: CATSDSAGGWRTDTQYF. DNA for the CDR3: TGTGCCACCAGTGATTCGGCAGGGGGTTGGCGCACAGATACGCAGTATTTT.

CDR3 amino acids: CASSHSNQYEQYF. As DNA, the CDR3 is TGTGCCAGCAGCCACTCTAACCAATATGAGCAGTACTTC. The chain has TRBV21-1 and TRBJ2-7; TRBD2 reflects the table's D call only, with no check against the DNA. TRBV21-1 is a documented pseudogene. This CDR3 contains 13 residues.

J is TRBJ1-5 and V is TRBV7-2; D not certain. V was trimmed by 5 bases and J by 2 bases, leaving 13 bases between them. Germline values: CDR1 SGHTA, CDR2 FQGNSA. This CDR3 is 15 amino acids long. CDR3 sequence (DNA): TGTGCCAGCAGCCCGGGAGGGAAGGGCAATCAGCCCCAGCATTTT. It yields the protein CASSPGGKGNQPQHF.

The rearrangement joins TRBV5-4 to TRBJ2-7; 16 nucleotides match TRBD2. CDR3 length: 17 residues. V was pared by 3 bases and J by 6 bases, with 9 bases of the junction left unmatched. The germline gives CDR1 SGHNT, CDR2 YYREEE (reference sequence). The CDR3 DNA sequence: TGTGCCAGCAGCTGGGGACTAGCGGGGGGGAAAGAGTCCGAGCAGTACTTC. It yields the protein CASSWGLAGGKESEQYF.

This chain joins TRBV7-2 and TRBJ1-3; possible D gene TRBD1, 6 bases. Germline lookup yields CDR1 SGHTA and CDR2 FQGNSA. The CDR3 is 18 residues long. V was cut by 4 bases and J by 0 bases, with 19 bases left in between. DNA for the CDR3: TGTGCCAGCAGCTCCAACGGGGGAGGGGGGCTCTCTGGAAACACCATATATTTT. The encoded protein is CASSSNGGGGLSGNTIYF.

V is TRBV9 and J is TRBJ1-2, with D perhaps TRBD1 (6 bases). The germline V gene has CDR1 SGDLS and CDR2 YYNGEE. CDR3 length equals 15 residues. V shed 0 bases and J shed 5 bases, with 14 bases lying between them. CDR3 sequence: CASSVELDSKYGYTF. In nucleotides, the CDR3 is TGTGCCAGCAGCGTAGAGCTGGACAGCAAATATGGCTACACCTTC.

This chain joins TRBV5-1 and TRBJ2-7, with a possible D match to TRBD1 (6 bases). V shed 5 bases and J shed 5 bases, with 17 bases lying between them. CDR1 and CDR2 from the germline V gene are SGHRS and YFSETQ. CDR3 size: 14 residues. The CDR3 spells CASRETGLVNEQYF. In DNA form, the CDR3 reads TGCGCCAGCAGGGAAACAGGGCTCGTTAACGAGCAGTACTTC.

The chain joins TRBV28 to TRBJ1-5, with D tentatively TRBD1 (6 bases). In germline, CDR1 is MDHEN, CDR2 SYDVKM. This CDR3 is built from 14 residues. Trimming took off 7 bases at V and 3 bases at J, with 13 bases between the two ends. In DNA, the CDR3 is TGTGCCAGCACCCCACAGGGTTTCAATCAGCCCCAGCATTTT. Translating it yields CASTPQGFNQPQHF.

The chain combines TRBV27 with TRBJ1-1; no clear D gene. The germline gives CDR1 MNHEY, CDR2 SMNVEV (reference sequence). The CDR3 covers 14 residues. Trimming took off 3 bases at V and 0 bases at J, with 8 bases between the two ends. As DNA, the CDR3 is TGTGCCAGCAGTTTGAGCGACCTGAACACTGAAGCTTTCTTT. As protein: CASSLSDLNTEAFF.

V gene TRBV7-2 combines with J gene TRBJ2-3, with D tentatively TRBD1 (5 bases). Germline loops: CDR1 SGHTA, CDR2 FQGNSA. The length of the CDR3 is 14 residues. V lost 5 bases to trimming and J lost 6 bases, with 15 bases between them. This CDR3 is CASSVRPSGDTQYF. The CDR3 DNA is TGTGCCAGCAGCGTACGACCCTCAGGGGATACGCAGTATTTT.

This chain links TRBV5-1 with TRBJ1-2; no clear D gene. This CDR3 has 13 amino acids. Trimming left V 0 bases short and J 8 bases short, with 11 bases between. From germline, CDR1 is SGHRS and CDR2 YFSETQ. CDR3 loop: CASSLASNRGYTF. The CDR3, as DNA: TGCGCCAGCAGCTTGGCTAGCAATCGAGGCTACACCTTC.

As DNA, the CDR3 is TGTGCCAGCAGCTTAGAGGGGGTGGGCTATGAGCAGTTCTTC. Its protein product is CASSLEGVGYEQFF. V and J are TRBV7-2 and TRBJ2-1, with D tentatively TRBD1 (6 bases). Trimming removed 1 base at V and 8 bases at J, with 12 bases between. This CDR3 has 14 amino acids. CDR1 and CDR2 from the germline V gene are SGHTA and FQGNSA.